At least ten counts were recorded for the clone carrying this T cell receptor (beta chain). Its target is unknown. The data were taken from a study of CD8 T cells in ankylosing spondylitis. Quantitative 5'-RACE with molecular barcodes was used to make the TCR beta libraries. A single record per CDR3 protein comes from TCRdb applying MiXCR to the 5' RACE reads. The data contain 150,000 to 200,000 distinct CDR3 sequences, 15% to 20% of them singletons. Study-wide points: Previous work reported some of these motif variants in the synovial fluid and blood of reactive arthritis. CD8+ cells made up the disease-linked clones, which were relatively rare in peripheral blood. The study looked at matched synovial fluid samples from ankylosing spondylitis patients. Disease-linked clones were reported to be significantly enriched there.

The sequencing input was blood, either unsorted or a sorted T cell fraction (not recorded which). This TCR derives from a male donor aged 5-29 years with ankylosing spondylitis or in good health (not recorded which).

The CDR3 loop is CAISDGGRANNEQFF. The CDR3 DNA reads TGTGCCATCAGTGATGGCGGCAGAGCTAACAATGAGCAGTTCTTC. The chain joins TRBV10-3 to TRBJ2-1; no firm D call. The CDR3 length is 15 residues. Germline V CDR1 and CDR2: ENHRY, SYGVKD. V lost 3 bases and J 5 bases, leaving 14 bases between the germline ends.